The rows below give T cell receptor beta chains drawn from one sample of a study of blood T cell repertoires in COVID-19. Profiled with immunoSEQ multiplex PCR; TCRdb holds only in-frame clones, not every one. The table lists around 150,000 clones, about 80% of them singletons. The sequenced sample was peripheral blood. These receptors were collected from a man aged 50 to 60 with acute or convalescent COVID-19. Each CDR3 is given with its conserved first and last residue. The D gene is left open where the match is weak. Rows may omit the clone size; those that give it use once, few, many or a size class.

TGCAGCGTTGAAGATGGGACAGGGGCTGAAAAACTGTTTTTT	CSVEDGTGAEKLFF	-	TRBV29-1	TRBD1	TRBJ1-4
TGTGCCAGCAGCTTAAGGGGGACTAGCTCTTACAATGAGCAGTTCTTC	CASSLRGTSSYNEQFF	-	TRBV7-2	TRBD2	TRBJ2-1
TGTGCCAGCAGCGTACGGGCCAGGGGCTCTGGAAACACCATATATTTT	CASSVRARGSGNTIYF	-	TRBV9	-	TRBJ1-3
TGTGCCATCGGGGGGGCCGAGGGAGATACGCAGTATTTT	CAIGGAEGDTQYF	once	TRBV10-3	-	TRBJ2-3
TGTGCCAGCAGTGAGACAGGGCTCTCTGGGGCCAACGTCCTGACTTTC	CASSETGLSGANVLTF	-	TRBV6-1	TRBD1	TRBJ2-6
TGTGCCAGCAGCCAAAATGGAGTGGATCAGCCCCAGCATTTT	CASSQNGVDQPQHF	few	TRBV3-1/TRBV3-2	-	TRBJ1-5
TGTGCCAGCGTTGACAGGGCATCTAATTCACCCCTCCACTTT	CASVDRASNSPLHF	-	TRBV27	TRBD1	TRBJ1-6
TGTGCCATCAGTAGCCGGACAGTGGACACTGAAGCTTTCTTT	CAISSRTVDTEAFF	-	TRBV10-3	-	TRBJ1-1
TGTGCCATCAGTGACACGGACAGAGAAGAGACCCAGTACTTC	CAISDTDREETQYF	few	TRBV10-3	-	TRBJ2-5
TGCAGCCCTTCCCTGTGCGAGCAGTACTTC	CSPSLCEQYF	-	TRBV29-1	-	TRBJ2-7
TGTGCCAGCAGTGAATCTGGCGGGGTGGTGACCCAGTACTTC	CASSESGGVVTQYF	-	TRBV25-1	-	TRBJ2-5
TGCAGCGTTGAAGAGGACCCCCCGGGGGGCTACACCTTC	CSVEEDPPGGYTF	-	TRBV29-1	-	TRBJ1-2
TGTGCCACCAGTGATCCCGGACAGGGTTGGACCGGGGAGCTGTTTTTT	CATSDPGQGWTGELFF	-	TRBV24-1	TRBD1	TRBJ2-2
TGCAGCCTGAGGGACGGGGGGGCCCTAGAGACCCAGTACTTC	CSLRDGGALETQYF	-	TRBV29-1	TRBD2	TRBJ2-5
TGCGCCAGCAGCTTGGGGCTGGAGGATGAAGCTTTCTTT	CASSLGLEDEAFF	few	TRBV5-1	-	TRBJ1-1
TGTGCCAGTAGTACAACAGACCGGGGTTTGGGCTACACCTTC	CASSTTDRGLGYTF	-	TRBV19	-	TRBJ1-2
TGTGCCAGCAGCTTTTCTAGCGGGCTGTACAATGAGCAGTTCTTC	CASSFSSGLYNEQFF	-	TRBV7-9	TRBD2	TRBJ2-1
TGTGCCAGCAGCCAAGATCGAGCCAGGGAAATCGCCGGGGAGCTGTTTTTT	CASSQDRAREIAGELFF	-	TRBV14	-	TRBJ2-2
TGTGCCAGCAGCCCAGGGACAGGGGCGAGTGAAAAACTGTTTTTT	CASSPGTGASEKLFF	-	TRBV7-6	TRBD1	TRBJ1-4
TGCGCCAGCAGCTTGGTCCAGGGTGACGAGCAGTACTTC	CASSLVQGDEQYF	-	TRBV5-1	-	TRBJ2-7
TGTGCCAGCAGTTTGGGCAGCTCCTACGAGCAGTACTTC	CASSLGSSYEQYF	-	TRBV28	-	TRBJ2-7
TGTGCCAGCTCACCGAACCCGGGACATCTCTATGGCTACACCTTC	CASSPNPGHLYGYTF	-	TRBV18	-	TRBJ1-2
TGTGCCAGCAGCCCGAGCGGCTATGGCTACACCTTC	CASSPSGYGYTF	-	TRBV3-1/TRBV3-2	-	TRBJ1-2
TGCGCCAGCAGCCAAGAACAGGACAATCAGCCCCAGCATTTT	CASSQEQDNQPQHF	-	TRBV4-1	-	TRBJ1-5
TGCGCCAGCAGCCCCCTCGGGGAAACCAAAAACATTCAGTACTTC	CASSPLGETKNIQYF	many	TRBV4-1	-	TRBJ2-4
TGTGCCAGCAGTCGCCAGGTTCAGAACACTGAAGCTTTCTTT	CASSRQVQNTEAFF	-	TRBV2	-	TRBJ1-1
TGTGCCAGCACCAACCCGGGAGGTTCACCCCTCCACTTT	CASTNPGGSPLHF	few	TRBV6-5	-	TRBJ1-6
TGTGCCAGCTCAACTAGCACAGATACGCAGTATTTT	CASSTSTDTQYF	-	TRBV18	-	TRBJ2-3
TGTGCCAGCAGTTCGACAGGGGGCTACAACACCGGGGAGCTGTTTTTT	CASSSTGGYNTGELFF	-	TRBV11-2	TRBD1	TRBJ2-2
TGCGCCAGCAGCTTGGACGGGACAGGGGTGGGCACAGATACGCAGTATTTT	CASSLDGTGVGTDTQYF	-	TRBV5-1	TRBD1	TRBJ2-3
TGTGCCAGCAGATCACGGGGGGGTGAGCAGTTCTTC	CASRSRGGEQFF	-	TRBV13	TRBD2	TRBJ2-1
TGTGCCAGCAGTCCTCGGACAGACTCACCCCTCCACTTT	CASSPRTDSPLHF	-	TRBV6-5	-	TRBJ1-6
TGTGCCAGCAGCACCGGACTGCCCTCCGGGGAGCTGTTTTTT	CASSTGLPSGELFF	few	TRBV5-4	-	TRBJ2-2
TGTGCCAGCAGCTTGGGGGGTTGGCCACCCCTCCACTTT	CASSLGGWPPLHF	-	TRBV7-2	-	TRBJ1-6
TGTGCCAGCAGCTTGCCCTCGGGGGGCCCCGGCTACACCTTC	CASSLPSGGPGYTF	-	TRBV7-9	-	TRBJ1-2
TGCGCCAGCAGCTTAATGGGACTACACAGTGATACGCAGTATTTT	CASSLMGLHSDTQYF	-	TRBV5-1	TRBD2	TRBJ2-3
TGTGCCAGCAGGGGGCTAGAAAATTCACCCCTCCACTTT	CASRGLENSPLHF	-	TRBV12-3/TRBV12-4	-	TRBJ1-6
TGCGCCAGCAGCCCTGAGGGCGGGACAGGGAACCCTCAGCCCCAGCATTTT	CASSPEGGTGNPQPQHF	-	TRBV5-1	TRBD1	TRBJ1-5
TGTGCCAGTAGTATGGGGACAGGGGGAGTCCCTGGAAACACCATATATTTT	CASSMGTGGVPGNTIYF	once	TRBV19	TRBD1	TRBJ1-3
TGCGCCAGCAGCTTGGCGGGCACAGATACGCAGTATTTT	CASSLAGTDTQYF	-	TRBV5-1	-	TRBJ2-3
TGTGCCAGCAGTACGGAGGCCGAGCAGTACTTC	CASSTEAEQYF	-	TRBV12-3/TRBV12-4	-	TRBJ2-7
TGTGCCAGCAGCCACACGTTGACAGTAGACAATGAGCAGTTCTTC	CASSHTLTVDNEQFF	-	TRBV3-1/TRBV3-2	-	TRBJ2-1
TGTGCCAGCAGTTTGTCTCGCGGGGGGGCTCTAGAGCAGTTCTTC	CASSLSRGGALEQFF	-	TRBV28	TRBD2	TRBJ2-1
TGTGCCTGGAGTGGGCAGGGGGTTAACTATGGCTACACCTTC	CAWSGQGVNYGYTF	-	TRBV30	TRBD1	TRBJ1-2
TGTGCCTGGAGTGGCGAGTTGAGCTCCTATAATTCACCCCTCCACTTT	CAWSGELSSYNSPLHF	-	TRBV30	-	TRBJ1-6
TGTGCCAGCAGTGAAGGGTTGGGCTCCGTACCCCAGCATTTT	CASSEGLGSVPQHF	-	TRBV6-1	-	TRBJ1-5